This T cell receptor beta chain appears in the sequencing data of a study of shared clonotypes between healthy human individuals. The authors distributed each subset's genomic DNA evenly over several immunoSEQ plates. With ten immunoSEQ deep assay plates, unsorted PBMC DNA underwent sequencing. Repertoires were generated with immunoSEQ multiplex PCR, while TCRdb's copy carries only in-frame clones and drops some. The data show some 510,000 clones, around 79% seen once. The CDR3 consists of 15 residues. With 3 bases clipped from V and 4 bases from J, the junction kept 9 bases outside the gene matches. The V gene's germline CDR1 is SGDLS and CDR2 YYNGEE.

This clonotype was obtained from a woman aged 40-49 years in good health. Some clones in this sample may be carry-over from other donors' samples. Specimen: PBMCs. The rearrangement links TRBV9 to TRBJ1-2; 7 bases map to TRBD1. The CDR3 region is CASSASGQPFYGYTF. The CDR3 DNA is TGTGCCAGCAGCGCATCGGGACAGCCTTTCTATGGCTACACCTTC.